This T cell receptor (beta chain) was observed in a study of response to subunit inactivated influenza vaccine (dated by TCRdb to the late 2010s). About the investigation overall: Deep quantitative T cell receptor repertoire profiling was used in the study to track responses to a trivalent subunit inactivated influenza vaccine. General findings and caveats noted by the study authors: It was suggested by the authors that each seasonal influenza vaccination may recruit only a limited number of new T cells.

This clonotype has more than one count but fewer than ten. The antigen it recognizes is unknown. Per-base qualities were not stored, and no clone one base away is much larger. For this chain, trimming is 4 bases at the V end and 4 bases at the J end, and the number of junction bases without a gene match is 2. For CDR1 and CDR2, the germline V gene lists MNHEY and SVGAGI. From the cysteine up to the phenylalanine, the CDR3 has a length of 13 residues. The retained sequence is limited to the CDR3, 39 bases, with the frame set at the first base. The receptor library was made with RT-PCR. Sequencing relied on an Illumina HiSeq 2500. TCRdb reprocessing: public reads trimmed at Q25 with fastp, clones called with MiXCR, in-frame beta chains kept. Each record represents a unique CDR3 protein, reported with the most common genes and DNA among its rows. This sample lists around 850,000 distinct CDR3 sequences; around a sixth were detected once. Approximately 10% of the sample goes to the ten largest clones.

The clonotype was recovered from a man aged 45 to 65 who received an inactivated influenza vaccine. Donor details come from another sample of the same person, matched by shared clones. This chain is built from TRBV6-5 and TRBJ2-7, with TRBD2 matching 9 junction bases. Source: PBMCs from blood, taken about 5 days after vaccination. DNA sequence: TGTGCCAGCAGTTGGGGACTAGCATACGAGCAGTACTTC. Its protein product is CASSWGLAYEQYF.